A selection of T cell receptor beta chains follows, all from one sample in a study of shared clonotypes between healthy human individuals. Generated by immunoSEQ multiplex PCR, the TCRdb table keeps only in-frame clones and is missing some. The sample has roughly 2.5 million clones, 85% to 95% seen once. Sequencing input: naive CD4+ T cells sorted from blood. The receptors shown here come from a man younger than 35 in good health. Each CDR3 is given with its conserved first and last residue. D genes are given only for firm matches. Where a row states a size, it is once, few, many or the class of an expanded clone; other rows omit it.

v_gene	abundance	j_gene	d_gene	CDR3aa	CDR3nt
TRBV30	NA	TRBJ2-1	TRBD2	CAWRGTNYNEQFF	TGTGCCTGGAGAGGGACTAACTACAATGAGCAGTTCTTC
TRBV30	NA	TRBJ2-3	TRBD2	CAWSSAGLADTQYF	TGTGCCTGGAGTTCAGCGGGGTTGGCAGATACGCAGTATTTT
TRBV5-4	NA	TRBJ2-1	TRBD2	CASSLGTSGSNNEQFF	TGTGCCAGCAGCCTGGGGACTAGCGGGTCTAACAATGAGCAGTTCTTC
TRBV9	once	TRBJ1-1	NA	CASSPSEVVSAEAFF	TGTGCCAGCAGCCCCTCGGAGGTGGTTAGCGCTGAAGCTTTCTTT
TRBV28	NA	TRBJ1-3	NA	CASSSPGVGGNTIYF	TGTGCCAGCAGTTCCCCGGGGGTGGGAGGAAACACCATATATTTT
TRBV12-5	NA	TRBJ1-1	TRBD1	CASGLGYGTGGNTEAFF	TGTGCTAGTGGTTTGGGTTATGGGACAGGGGGCAACACTGAAGCTTTCTTT
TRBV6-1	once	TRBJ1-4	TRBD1	CASSPTGGANEKLFF	TGTGCCAGCAGCCCAACAGGGGGGGCTAATGAAAAACTGTTTTTT
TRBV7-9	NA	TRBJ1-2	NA	CASSLAWTAYGYTF	TGTGCCAGCAGCTTAGCCTGGACAGCCTATGGCTACACCTTC
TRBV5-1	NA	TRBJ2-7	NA	CASSLKDRRLYEQYF	TGCGCCAGCAGCTTGAAGGACAGACGACTCTACGAGCAGTACTTC
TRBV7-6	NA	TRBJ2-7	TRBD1	CASSLEGQGLTSSYEQYF	TGTGCCAGCAGCTTAGAGGGACAGGGATTAACGAGCTCCTACGAGCAGTACTTC
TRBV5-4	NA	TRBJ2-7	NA	CASSLAQGTFYEQYF	TGTGCCAGCAGCTTGGCGCAGGGGACGTTTTACGAGCAGTACTTC
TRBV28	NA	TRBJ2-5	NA	CASSFYRGVETQYF	TGTGCCAGCAGTTTTTACCGGGGTGTAGAGACCCAGTACTTC
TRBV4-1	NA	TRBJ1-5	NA	CASSQEGGARSNQPQHF	TGCGCCAGCAGCCAAGAAGGGGGGGCCCGTAGCAATCAGCCCCAGCATTTT
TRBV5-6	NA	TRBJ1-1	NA	CASKGNTEAFF	TGTGCCAGCAAAGGGAACACTGAAGCTTTCTTT
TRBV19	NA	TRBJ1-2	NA	CASSIPGINYGYTF	TGTGCCAGTAGTATTCCAGGGATTAACTATGGCTACACCTTC
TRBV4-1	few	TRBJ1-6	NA	CASSQQGSSYNSPLHF	TGCGCCAGCAGCCAACAGGGGAGCTCCTATAATTCACCCCTCCACTTT
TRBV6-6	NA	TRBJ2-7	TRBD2	CASSSHERGYEQYF	TGTGCCAGCAGTTCCCATGAGCGGGGCTACGAGCAGTACTTC
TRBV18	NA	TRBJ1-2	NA	CASSPQKDYGYTF	TGTGCCAGCTCACCACAGAAGGACTATGGCTACACCTTC
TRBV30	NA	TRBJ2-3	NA	CAWSVAGWTDTQYF	TGTGCCTGGAGTGTAGCCGGTTGGACAGATACGCAGTATTTT
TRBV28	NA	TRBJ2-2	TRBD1	CASKFGLQGTGELFF	TGTGCCAGCAAATTCGGGCTACAGGGGACCGGGGAGCTGTTTTTT
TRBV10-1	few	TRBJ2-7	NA	CASSPGPHPNAEQYF	TGCGCCAGCAGTCCGGGACCTCACCCAAACGCTGAGCAGTACTTC